The rows below give T cell receptor beta chains drawn from one sample of a study of T cell repertoires in cytomegalovirus infection. TCRdb processed the reads anew with MiXCR; each CDR3 protein has one entry. The sample consists of about 24,000 distinct CDR3 sequences, approximately 22% of them appearing once. These receptors' targets are unknown. Sequencing was performed on CD8+ T cells from cultured PBMCs, taken from culture after CMV antigen stimulation. The source of these receptors is a human donor in good health (CMV status not recorded). Some clones in this sample may be carry-over from other donors' samples. Both conserved end residues are part of each CDR3. Each record gives: clone size, V gene, D gene, J gene, CDR3 protein, CDR3 DNA. A D gene is named only where the DNA matches it firmly. Clone size, where shown, is once, few, many, or a class for clones that have expanded.

>.|TRBV6-5|TRBD1|TRBJ1-2
CASSYSTTGAPGDGYTF
TGTGCCAGCAGTTACTCGACGACAGGGGCGCCCGGGGATGGCTACACCTTC
>few|TRBV29-1|.|TRBJ1-2
CSVEDHGYTF
TGCAGCGTTGAAGACCATGGCTACACCTTC
>.|TRBV2|.|TRBJ2-3
CASTPHGGGVLDTQYF
TGTGCCAGCACCCCTCATGGGGGCGGGGTCTTAGATACGCAGTATTTT
>few|TRBV20-1|TRBD2|TRBJ2-7
CSASDSGGSNSYEQYF
TGCAGTGCTAGTGATAGCGGGGGTAGTAACTCCTACGAGCAGTACTTC
>.|TRBV11-2|.|TRBJ2-4
CASSPLRNKNIQYF
TGTGCCAGCAGCCCCCTCCGGAACAAAAACATTCAGTACTTC
>many|TRBV7-8|.|TRBJ1-1
CASSHKRDTLEAFF
TGTGCCAGCAGCCATAAACGGGACACCCTTGAAGCTTTCTTT
>many|TRBV7-6|TRBD1|TRBJ1-6
CASSPNGQGRGSPLHF
TGTGCCAGCAGCCCGAACGGACAGGGAAGAGGTTCACCCCTCCACTTT
>many|TRBV12-3/TRBV12-4|TRBD1|TRBJ1-2
CASSRQGYGYTF
TGTGCCAGCAGTCGACAGGGCTATGGCTACACCTTC
>.|TRBV7-9|.|TRBJ2-2
CASSPPTLNTGELFF
TGTGCCAGCAGCCCCCCGACTCTGAACACCGGGGAGCTGTTTTTT
>few|TRBV19|.|TRBJ1-5
CASSPYSGEQPQHF
TGTGCCAGTAGTCCATATTCCGGAGAGCAGCCCCAGCATTTT
>few|TRBV28|TRBD2|TRBJ2-5
CASSSVTSGGRRETQYF
TGTGCCAGCAGCTCCGTGACTAGCGGGGGGCGGAGGGAGACCCAGTACTTC
>once|TRBV6-6|.|TRBJ2-5
CASSYSAELEAQYF
TGTGCCAGCAGTTACTCAGCGGAACTCGAGGCCCAGTACTTC
>once|TRBV19|.|TRBJ2-3
CASSIRQLDTQYF
TGTGCCAGTAGTATACGTCAATTGGATACGCAGTATTTT
>many|TRBV7-2|.|TRBJ2-2
CASSDDPNTGELFF
TGTGCCAGCAGCGACGACCCGAACACCGGGGAGCTGTTTTTT
>.|TRBV28|.|TRBJ2-3
CASRLELLGLNTDTQYF
TGTGCCAGCCGTTTGGAATTGTTGGGGCTAAACACAGATACGCAGTATTTT
>few|TRBV5-6|.|TRBJ1-6
CASSYPGGNSPLHF
TGTGCCAGCAGCTACCCTGGGGGTAATTCACCCCTCCACTTT
>few|TRBV27|TRBD1|TRBJ2-7
CASSSVDRYEQYF
TGTGCCAGCAGTTCGGTGGACAGGTACGAGCAGTACTTC
>few|TRBV5-4|.|TRBJ2-5
CASSLNRGSQETQYF
TGTGCCAGCAGCTTGAATAGGGGTAGTCAAGAGACCCAGTACTTC
>many|TRBV7-9|.|TRBJ2-7
CASSLFPPGGSYEQYF
TGTGCCAGCAGCTTATTCCCCCCCGGAGGGAGCTACGAGCAGTACTTC
>many|TRBV12-3/TRBV12-4|.|TRBJ2-3
CASSLMPRGTDTQYF
TGTGCCAGCAGTTTAATGCCTCGGGGCACAGATACGCAGTATTTT
>few|TRBV27|.|TRBJ2-7
CASSLSGHPTYEQYF
TGTGCCAGCAGTTTATCAGGACATCCCACCTACGAGCAGTACTTC
>many|TRBV6-4|.|TRBJ1-1
CASSLGAFF
TGTGCCAGCAGCCTGGGGGCTTTCTTT
>many|TRBV6-6|.|TRBJ1-6
CASSYSIGSGQRRGRNYNSPLHF
TGTGCCAGCAGTTACTCGATCGGAAGTGGTCAAAGACGCGGGAGAAACTATAATTCACCCCTCCACTTT
>few|TRBV7-9|.|TRBJ1-1
CASSLPKITSWNTEAFF
TGTGCCAGCAGCTTGCCCAAAATCACGTCGTGGAACACTGAAGCTTTCTTT
>many|TRBV20-1|.|TRBJ1-1
CSARELAEGMNTEAFF
TGCAGTGCTAGAGAGTTGGCGGAGGGAATGAACACTGAAGCTTTCTTT
>medium-sized|TRBV19|.|TRBJ1-5
CASSTEMDSSGQPQHF
TGTGCCAGTAGTACCGAAATGGACAGCTCAGGGCAGCCCCAGCATTTT
>.|TRBV5-1|.|TRBJ1-2
CASSLAGRMNYGYTF
TGCGCCAGCAGCTTGGCGGGTCGGATGAACTATGGCTACACCTTC
>.|TRBV6-6|TRBD2|TRBJ2-3
CASSYPGELAGDTDTQYF
TGTGCCAGCAGTTACCCAGGCGAATTAGCGGGGGACACAGATACGCAGTATTTT
>many|TRBV7-6|TRBD1|TRBJ1-4
CASSATGRSEKLFF
TGTGCCAGCAGCGCGACAGGGCGGAGTGAAAAACTGTTTTTT
>.|TRBV6-7|.|TRBJ2-3
CASSRGTDTQYF
TGTGCCAGCAGTAGAGGTACAGATACGCAGTATTTT
>many|TRBV4-1|TRBD1|TRBJ2-5
CASSQRPGQLETQYF
TGCGCCAGCAGCCAGAGACCGGGACAGCTAGAGACCCAGTACTTC
>few|TRBV28|TRBD2|TRBJ2-2
CASSLGGSRTGELFF
TGTGCCAGCAGCTTGGGGGGGTCGCGCACCGGGGAGCTGTTTTTT
>many|TRBV19|.|TRBJ1-5
CASSVTQGHYSNQPQHF
TGTGCCAGTAGTGTAACCCAGGGACATTATAGCAATCAGCCCCAGCATTTT
>few|TRBV25-1|TRBD1|TRBJ2-3
CASSVWQGAISDTQYF
TGTGCCAGCAGTGTCTGGCAGGGGGCCATTAGCGATACGCAGTATTTT
>many|TRBV7-6|.|TRBJ2-5
CASSPDLRGLTYQETQYF
TGTGCCAGCAGTCCCGATTTGCGGGGGCTTACTTACCAAGAGACCCAGTACTTC
>many|TRBV7-2|.|TRBJ2-3
CASRLRGDRMQYF
TGTGCCAGCAGATTAAGGGGGGACAGAATGCAGTATTTT
>.|TRBV5-1|.|TRBJ2-7
CASSGEDIAYEQYF
TGCGCCAGCAGCGGTGAGGATATCGCCTACGAGCAGTACTTC
>many|TRBV7-8|TRBD2|TRBJ2-1
CASSLVSGDSYNEQFF
TGTGCCAGCAGCTTAGTAAGCGGGGACTCCTACAATGAGCAGTTCTTC
>.|TRBV7-3|.|TRBJ1-5
CASSLWGDQPQHF
TGTGCCAGCAGCTTGTGGGGGGATCAGCCCCAGCATTTT
>many|TRBV6-2/TRBV6-3|.|TRBJ1-2
CASSLTAVINYGYTF
TGTGCCAGCAGTTTAACCGCAGTTATCAACTATGGCTACACCTTC
>.|TRBV15|.|TRBJ1-5
CATSRDRRQTKNQPQHF
TGTGCCACCAGCAGAGATCGAAGGCAGACTAAAAATCAGCCCCAGCATTTT
>few|TRBV20-1|.|TRBJ1-4
CSARHATNEKLFF
TGCAGTGCCCGACACGCAACTAATGAAAAACTGTTTTTT
>.|TRBV20-1|.|TRBJ2-1
CSARDGGPTPFYNEQFF
TGCAGTGCTAGAGATGGTGGCCCGACACCCTTTTACAATGAGCAGTTCTTC
>.|TRBV19|TRBD1|TRBJ1-4
CASSARGYEKLFF
TGTGCCAGTAGTGCCAGGGGGTATGAAAAACTGTTTTTT
>.|TRBV11-1|.|TRBJ2-7
CASSTDYLSYEQYF
TGTGCCAGCAGCACGGACTACCTATCCTACGAGCAGTACTTC
>.|TRBV6-1|.|TRBJ2-7
CASSYSDSYEQYF
TGTGCCAGCAGTTATTCTGACAGTTACGAGCAGTACTTC